This TCR beta chain was retrieved from a study of cytomegalovirus exposure and HLA in healthy donors. The V and J ends lost 0 bases and 0 bases respectively, with 3 bases between them. The length of the CDR3 is 13 residues. CDR1 is SGHDT and CDR2 is YYEEEE in the germline V gene. In the case of this clone: The antigen is undetermined.

Findings of the study overall: A few V segments could not be told apart, such as TRBV6-2 and TRBV6-3, and were left out.

Use of 60 Vbeta and 13 Jbeta primers characterized the PCR. The method was immunoSEQ multiplex PCR; TCRdb's version includes in-frame clones alone and lacks a portion of them. The sample yields 90,000 to 130,000 clones, roughly 70% seen once. This clonotype was sampled from a woman aged 30 to 39 in good health and CMV-seronegative. The rearrangement joins TRBV5-6 to TRBJ1-2; D is ambiguous. The material sequenced was PBMCs. Here the CDR3 DNA reads TGTGCCAGCAGCTTGGGAGCTAACTATGGCTACACCTTC. It specifies CASSLGANYGYTF.